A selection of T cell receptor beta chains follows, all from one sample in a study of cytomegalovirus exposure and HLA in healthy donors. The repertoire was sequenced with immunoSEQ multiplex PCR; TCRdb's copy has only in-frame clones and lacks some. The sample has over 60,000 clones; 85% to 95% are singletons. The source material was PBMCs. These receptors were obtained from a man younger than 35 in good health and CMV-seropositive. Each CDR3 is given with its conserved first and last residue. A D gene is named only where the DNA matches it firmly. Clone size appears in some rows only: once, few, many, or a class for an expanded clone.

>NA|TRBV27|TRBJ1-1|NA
CASSLQGSIRNTEAFF
TGTGCCAGCAGTTTACAGGGGAGTATTCGGAACACTGAAGCTTTCTTT
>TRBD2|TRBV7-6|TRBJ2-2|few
CASSPGGLSGELFF
TGTGCCAGCAGTCCGGGAGGGTTGTCCGGGGAGCTGTTTTTT
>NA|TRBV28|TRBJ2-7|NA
CASSPRRSEQYF
TGTGCCAGCAGCCCTAGGAGATCCGAGCAGTACTTC
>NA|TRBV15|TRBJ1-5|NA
CATSRDRGVGNQPQHF
TGTGCCACCAGCAGAGATCGGGGGGTCGGCAATCAGCCCCAGCATTTT
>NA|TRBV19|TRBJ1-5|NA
CASSPQGIQPQHF
TGTGCCAGTAGTCCACAGGGAATTCAGCCCCAGCATTTT
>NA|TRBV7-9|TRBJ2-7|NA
CASSFSGENYEQYF
TGTGCCAGCAGCTTCTCCGGGGAGAACTACGAGCAGTACTTC
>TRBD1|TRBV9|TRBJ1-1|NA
CASRGQGDTEAFF
TGTGCCAGCAGGGGACAGGGCGACACTGAAGCTTTCTTT
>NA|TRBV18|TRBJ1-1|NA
CASSPGDKREAFF
TGTGCCAGCTCACCGGGGGACAAGAGGGAAGCTTTCTTT
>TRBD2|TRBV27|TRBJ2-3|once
CASSPSGTSGGYTDTQYF
TGTGCCAGCAGTCCGTCCGGGACTAGCGGGGGGTACACAGATACGCAGTATTTT
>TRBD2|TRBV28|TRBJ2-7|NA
CASGLAGHEQYF
TGTGCCAGTGGACTAGCGGGACACGAGCAGTACTTC
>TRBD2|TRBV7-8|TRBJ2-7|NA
CASSSPGTSGRGAYEQYF
TGTGCCAGCAGCTCCCCCGGGACTAGCGGGAGGGGGGCTTACGAGCAGTACTTC
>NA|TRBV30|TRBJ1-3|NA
CAFTKSGLDGNTIYF
TGTGCCTTTACCAAATCAGGCCTGGATGGAAACACCATATATTTT
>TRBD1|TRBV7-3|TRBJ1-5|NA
CASSHPRDRGYYSNQPQHF
TGTGCCAGCAGCCACCCCCGGGACAGGGGGTATTATAGCAATCAGCCCCAGCATTTT
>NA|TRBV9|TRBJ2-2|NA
CASSVEPRNTGELFF
TGTGCCAGCAGCGTAGAGCCAAGGAACACCGGGGAGCTGTTTTTT
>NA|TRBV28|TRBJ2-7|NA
CASREVRRGQSSSYEQYF
TGTGCCAGCAGGGAGGTAAGACGTGGACAGTCGAGCTCCTACGAGCAGTACTTC
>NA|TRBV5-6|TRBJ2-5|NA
CASSLRYDSIIQETQYF
TGTGCCAGCAGCTTGCGATATGACTCGATTATACAAGAGACCCAGTACTTC
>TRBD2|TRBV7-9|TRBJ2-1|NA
CASSPPLSGEHNEQFF
TGTGCCAGCAGCCCCCCTCTTAGCGGGGAGCACAATGAGCAGTTCTTC
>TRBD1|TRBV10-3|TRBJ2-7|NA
CATQTGQGAYEQYF
TGTGCCACCCAGACGGGACAGGGGGCCTACGAGCAGTACTTC
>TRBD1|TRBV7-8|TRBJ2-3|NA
CASSLPRTGSTDTQYF
TGTGCCAGCAGCTTACCCAGGACAGGTAGCACAGATACGCAGTATTTT
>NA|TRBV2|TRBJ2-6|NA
CASSRGSGANVLTF
TGTGCCAGCAGTAGGGGCTCTGGGGCCAACGTCCTGACTTTC
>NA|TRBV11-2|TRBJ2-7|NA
CASSLGPGLIDEQYF
TGTGCCAGCAGCTTAGGCCCGGGACTCATTGACGAGCAGTACTTC
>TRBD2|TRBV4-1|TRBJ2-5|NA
CASSQVGTSQETQYF
TGCGCCAGCAGCCAAGTTGGGACTAGCCAAGAGACCCAGTACTTC
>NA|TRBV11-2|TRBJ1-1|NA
CASNPFLPTRQNTEAFF
TGTGCCAGCAACCCATTCCTGCCGACACGTCAGAACACTGAAGCTTTCTTT
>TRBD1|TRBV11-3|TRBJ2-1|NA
CASSLAGTGGGYNEQFF
TGTGCCAGCAGCTTAGCCGGGACAGGGGGTGGTTACAATGAGCAGTTCTTC
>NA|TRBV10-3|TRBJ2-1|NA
CAISGGDNEQFF
TGTGCCATCAGTGGGGGCGACAATGAGCAGTTCTTC
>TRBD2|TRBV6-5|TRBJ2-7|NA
CASRQRTSGMRQYF
TGTGCCAGCAGACAACGGACTAGCGGCATGCGGCAGTACTTC
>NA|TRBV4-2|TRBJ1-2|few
CASSQDRGDRNYGYTF
TGTGCCAGCAGCCAAGATAGGGGTGACAGGAACTATGGCTACACCTTC
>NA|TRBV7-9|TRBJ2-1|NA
CASSPLFVRNEQFF
TGTGCCAGCAGCCCGTTATTTGTGCGCAATGAGCAGTTCTTC
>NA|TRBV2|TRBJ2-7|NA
CASSVEDGTYEQYF
TGTGCCAGCAGTGTGGAAGACGGGACCTACGAGCAGTACTTC
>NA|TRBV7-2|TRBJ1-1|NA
CASSLIELGGTEAFF
TGTGCCAGCAGCCTAATAGAGTTAGGAGGCACTGAAGCTTTCTTT
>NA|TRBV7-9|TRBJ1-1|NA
CASRLGQQGNTEAFF
TGTGCCAGCAGACTCGGACAGCAGGGGAACACTGAAGCTTTCTTT
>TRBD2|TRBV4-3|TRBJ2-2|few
CASSHGTSDVEELFF
TGCGCCAGCAGCCACGGGACTAGCGACGTAGAGGAGCTGTTTTTT
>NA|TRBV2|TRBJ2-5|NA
CASTELVGSQYF
TGTGCCAGCACGGAGTTAGTTGGCTCCCAGTACTTC
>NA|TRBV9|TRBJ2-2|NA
CASSVSNTGELFF
TGTGCCAGCAGCGTAAGCAACACCGGGGAGCTGTTTTTT
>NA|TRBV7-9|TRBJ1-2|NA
CASSLVQAGSGYTF
TGTGCCAGCAGCTTAGTACAGGCGGGGAGCGGCTACACCTTC
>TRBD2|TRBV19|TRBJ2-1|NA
CASSSRGSVYNEQFF
TGTGCCAGTAGTAGCCGCGGGAGTGTCTACAATGAGCAGTTCTTC
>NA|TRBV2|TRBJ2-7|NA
CASLASRQILKYEQYF
TGTGCCAGCCTCGCCAGCAGGCAGATCCTAAAGTACGAGCAGTACTTC
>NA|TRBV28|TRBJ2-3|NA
CASSLSPDTQYF
TGTGCCAGCAGTTTAAGCCCAGATACGCAGTATTTT
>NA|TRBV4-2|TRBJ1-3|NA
CASSLDQLASGNTIYF
TGTGCCAGCAGTCTTGACCAGCTAGCCTCTGGAAACACCATATATTTT
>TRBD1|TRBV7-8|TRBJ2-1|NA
CASSGMTGGSYNEQFF
TGTGCCAGCAGCGGGATGACAGGGGGCTCCTACAATGAGCAGTTCTTC
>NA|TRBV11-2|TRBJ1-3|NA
CASSSLRGNSGNTIYF
TGTGCCAGCAGCTCACTCCGGGGAAACTCTGGAAACACCATATATTTT
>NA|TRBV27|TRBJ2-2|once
CASSQDTNTGELFF
TGTGCCAGCAGTCAGGACACAAACACCGGGGAGCTGTTTTTT
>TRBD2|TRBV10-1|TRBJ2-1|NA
CASSNLAGGRDEQFF
TGCGCCAGCAGTAATCTAGCGGGGGGCCGGGATGAGCAGTTCTTC
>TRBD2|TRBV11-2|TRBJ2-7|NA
CASSQGTTYEQYF
TGTGCCAGCTCACAAGGGACTACCTACGAGCAGTACTTC
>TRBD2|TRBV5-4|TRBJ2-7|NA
CASSLDGGVPYEQYF
TGTGCCAGCAGCTTGGATGGGGGGGTACCCTACGAGCAGTACTTC
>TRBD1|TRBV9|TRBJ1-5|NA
CASSVTGGPDQPQHF
TGTGCCAGCAGCGTGACAGGGGGGCCTGATCAGCCCCAGCATTTT